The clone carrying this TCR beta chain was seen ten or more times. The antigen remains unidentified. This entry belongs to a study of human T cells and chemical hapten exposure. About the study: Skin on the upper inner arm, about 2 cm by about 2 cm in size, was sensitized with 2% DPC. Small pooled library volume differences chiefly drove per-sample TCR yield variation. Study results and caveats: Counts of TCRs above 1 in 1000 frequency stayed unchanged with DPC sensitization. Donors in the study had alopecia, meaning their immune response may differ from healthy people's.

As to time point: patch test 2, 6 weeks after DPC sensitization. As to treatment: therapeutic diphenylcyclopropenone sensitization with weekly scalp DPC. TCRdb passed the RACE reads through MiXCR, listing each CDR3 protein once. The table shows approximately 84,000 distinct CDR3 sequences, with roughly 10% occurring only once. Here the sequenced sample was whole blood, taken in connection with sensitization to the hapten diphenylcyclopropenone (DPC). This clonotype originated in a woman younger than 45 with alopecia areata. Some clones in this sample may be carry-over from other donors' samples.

CDR3 bases: TGTGCCAGCAGCCAAGGTCAGGCAGCAAGAAACTATGGCTACACCTTC. This codes for CASSQGQAARNYGYTF. V usage is TRBV4-2 and J usage is TRBJ1-2; D remains unclear. Germline V gene lookup returns CDR1 LGHNA and CDR2 YNFKEQ. The CDR3 sequence is 16 residues long. Trimming removed 1 base from V and 2 bases from J, with 14 bases in between.